The 17 T cell receptor beta chains below all came from one sample that was sequenced in a study of cytomegalovirus exposure and HLA in healthy donors. Amplification used 60 Vbeta primers and 13 Jbeta primers. Generated by immunoSEQ multiplex PCR, the TCRdb table keeps only in-frame clones and is missing some. This sample has about 130,000 clones, with roughly 78% found just once. The sequenced sample was PBMCs. The receptors shown here come from a man in his fifties or sixties in good health and CMV-seropositive.

The rearrangement joins TRBV19 to TRBJ1-1; the match to TRBD1 covers 7 bases. V was clipped by 6 bases and J by 5 bases; unmatched bases: 9. Germline V lookup: CDR1 LNHDA, CDR2 SQIVND (reference sequence). The CDR3 is made up of 14 amino acids. CDR3: CASRTTGRETEAFF. CDR3 coding DNA: TGTGCCAGTAGGACGACAGGGCGAGAAACTGAAGCTTTCTTT.

The CDR3 loop reads CASSWNGLAETDTQYF. The CDR3 DNA follows: TGTGCCAGCAGCTGGAACGGACTAGCGGAAACAGATACGCAGTATTTT. V and J are TRBV5-8 and TRBJ2-3; 10 bases are a match to TRBD2. Trimming cost V 3 bases and J 3 bases; bases outside gene matches: 7. There are 16 residues in the CDR3. CDR1 and CDR2 from the germline V gene are SGHTS and YDEGEE.

As regards this clone: The identical CDR3 is also encoded by other nucleotide sequences in the sample. This chain connects TRBV5-4 to TRBJ1-4, with a possible D match to TRBD1 (5 bases). V lost 0 bases and J 14 bases, leaving 17 bases between the germline ends. The CDR3 has 14 residues. Germline V gene data show CDR1 as SGHNT and CDR2 as YYREEE (reference sequence). The CDR3 DNA is TGTGCCAGCAGCTTGGTCCAGGGCCGGGGGAAGCTGTTTTTT. This gives the protein CASSLVQGRGKLFF.

V gene TRBV6-1 combines with J gene TRBJ2-5; 7 nucleotides align to TRBD1. CDR1 is MNHNS and CDR2 is SASEGT in the germline V gene. The CDR3 consists of 14 residues. V was pared by 4 bases and J by 5 bases, with 7 bases of the junction left unmatched. The CDR3 loop is CASSATGARETQYF. In DNA, the CDR3 is TGTGCCAGCAGTGCAACAGGGGCGAGGGAGACCCAGTACTTC.

The V call is TRBV2, the J call TRBJ2-3; 12 bases map to TRBD2. The CDR3 is made up of 15 amino acids. With V trimmed by 5 bases and J by 1 base, 1 base remained unmatched. CDR1 is SNHLY, CDR2 FYNNEI, per germline. Here the CDR3 reads CASSLAGGRTDTQYF. The CDR3 bases are TGTGCCAGCAGTCTAGCGGGGGGGCGCACAGATACGCAGTATTTT.

The chain is built from TRBV6-1 and TRBJ2-2; tentative D call: TRBD2 (6 bases). Trimming took 6 bases from V and 4 from J, leaving 12 bases between them. Germline V gives CDR1 MNHNS, CDR2 SASEGT. This CDR3 comprises 14 residues. This chain's CDR3 is CASRELALTGELFF. The CDR3 DNA reads as TGTGCCAGCAGGGAGCTAGCGCTCACCGGGGAGCTGTTTTTT.

The chain has TRBV4-3 and TRBJ2-1; the D gene is possibly TRBD1 (8 bases). CDR1 is LGHNA, CDR2 YSLEER, per germline. The CDR3 spans 17 residues. V lost 0 bases and J lost 10, with 22 bases in between. The CDR3 loop is CASSQDENRGGSLEQFF. The CDR3 bases are TGCGCCAGCAGCCAAGATGAGAACAGGGGGGGTTCATTGGAGCAGTTCTTC.

CDR3 in DNA: TGTGCCAGCAGCCCTAGCTTAGCGGGGGCCAATGAGCAGTTCTTC. It encodes CASSPSLAGANEQFF. The V and J genes are TRBV11-2 and TRBJ2-1, with 9 bases matching TRBD2. J gave up 6 bases and V 5 bases, and 8 bases lay outside the gene matches. The CDR3 covers 15 residues. CDR1 SGHAT and CDR2 FQNNGV come from the germline V gene.

The chain links TRBV30 to TRBJ1-6; possible D gene TRBD1, 5 bases. V was trimmed by 0 bases and J by 8 bases, leaving 20 bases between them. Germline loops: CDR1 GTSNPN, CDR2 SVGIG (reference sequence). There are 17 residues in the CDR3. In DNA, the CDR3 is TGTGCCTGGAGTGTACCCAACCCGGGGGAGACCCATTCACCCCTCCACTTT. Protein product: CAWSVPNPGETHSPLHF. The whole variable domain, filled in from reference TRBV30 and TRBJ1-6, reads SQTIHQWPATLVQPVGSPLSLECTVEGTSNPNLYWYRQAAGRGLQLLFYSVGIGQISSEVPQNLSASRPQDRQFILSSKKLLLSDSGFYLCAWSVPNPGETHSPLHFGNGTRLTVT.

This clone was counted only a few times. The chain is built from TRBV6-6 and TRBJ1-5; D uncertain. V was trimmed by 4 bases and J by 2 bases, leaving 12 bases between them. CDR1 is MNHNY and CDR2 is SVGAGI in the germline V gene (reference sequence). CDR3 length equals 15 residues. Written as DNA, the CDR3 is TGTGCCAGCAGTTCTCGCGTGGTGGGCAATCAGCCCCAGCATTTT. Translated, it gives CASSSRVVGNQPQHF.

This clone was picked up a small number of times. The chain employs TRBV2 and TRBJ1-1, with TRBD1 as a possible D gene (5 bases). CDR3 length: 13 amino acids. Germline V CDR1 and CDR2: SNHLY, FYNNEI. Trimming removed 3 bases from V and 6 bases from J, with 11 bases in between. The CDR3 loop is CASSDFGDSEAFF. As DNA, the CDR3 is TGTGCCAGCAGTGACTTCGGGGACTCTGAAGCTTTCTTT.

V usage is TRBV27 and J usage is TRBJ2-4; TRBD1 matches 9 bases. Germline CDR1 and CDR2: MNHEY and SMNVEV (reference sequence). CDR3 length: 18 residues. The junction had 11 bases not matched to a gene; V was cut back by 3 bases and J by 2 bases. The CDR3 nucleotides are TGTGCCAGCAGTTTGGCAGGACAGGGGCGCGCGTCCAAAAACATTCAGTACTTC. This codes for CASSLAGQGRASKNIQYF.

This clone has a single count. One junction end does not reproduce the germline sequence, and a read error may be involved. The chain employs TRBV7-9 and TRBJ1-4, with unresolved D. The CDR3 has 16 residues. CDR1 is SEHNR, CDR2 FQNEAQ, per germline (reference sequence). The CDR3 nucleotides are TGTTCCAGCAGCCTGGGCGGGGTTGCAACTAATGAAAAACTGTTTTTT. This codes for CSSSLGGVATNEKLFF.

V gene TRBV5-1 combines with J gene TRBJ1-2; tentative D call: TRBD1 (5 bases). Germline assignment: CDR1 SGHRS and CDR2 YFSETQ. V was cut by 0 bases and J by 3 bases, with 12 bases left in between. There are 15 residues in the CDR3. The chain's CDR3 is CASSLAGGGDYGYTF. In DNA form, the CDR3 reads TGCGCCAGCAGCTTGGCTGGGGGAGGGGACTATGGCTACACCTTC.

The chain joins TRBV18 to TRBJ2-2; tentative D call: TRBD2 (5 bases). Germline loops: CDR1 KGHSH, CDR2 LQKENI. This CDR3 is 15 amino acids long. V was cut by 2 bases and J by 4 bases, with 11 bases left in between. The DNA of the CDR3 is TGTGCCAGCTCACCAGAGGGCAGGCTCACCGGGGAGCTGTTTTTT. Residues: CASSPEGRLTGELFF.

This clone was counted a few times. The chain is built from TRBV9 and TRBJ1-1; D ambiguous. CDR3 size: 14 residues. Germline loops: CDR1 SGDLS, CDR2 YYNGEE. Trimming left V 5 bases short and J 6 bases short, with 17 bases between. The CDR3 loop reads CASSIDGSTSEAFF. Here the CDR3 DNA reads TGTGCCAGCAGTATAGACGGGTCAACATCTGAAGCTTTCTTT. Together with reference TRBV9 and TRBJ1-1, the CDR3 gives the full variable domain: DSGVTQTPKHLITATGQRVTLRCSPRSGDLSVYWYQQSLDQGLQFLIQYYNGEERAKGNILERFSAQQFPDLHSELNLSSLELGDSALYFCASSIDGSTSEAFFGQGTRLTVV.

The chain has TRBV5-6 and TRBJ2-1; TRBD1 might be the D (5 bases). Trimming removed 4 bases from V and 9 bases from J, with 23 bases in between. CDR1 and CDR2 from the germline V gene are SGHDT and YYEEEE. This CDR3 spans 16 amino acids. In DNA, the CDR3 is TGTGCCAGCAGCCCCTTAGGGGCCGTTAAAAGTAGTGAGCAGTTCTTC. This sequence encodes CASSPLGAVKSSEQFF. The variable domain in full, completed from reference TRBV5-6 and TRBJ2-1, reads DAGVTQSPTHLIKTRGQQVTLRCSPKSGHDTVSWYQQALGQGPQFIFQYYEEEERQRGNFPDRFSGHQFPNYSSELNVNALLLGDSALYLCASSPLGAVKSSEQFFGPGTRLTVL.